This T cell receptor beta chain was observed in a study of CD8+CD57+ T cells in acquired aplastic anemia. Study in general: Sorting CD4+ and CD8+ cells gave DNA averaging approximately 3 ug. Findings of the study overall: Patients and controls shared over 25 CD8+ CDR3 sequences, highly expressed in patients. Patient and control CD8+ Simpson's diversity was not significantly different.

This clonotype was detected only a few times. Its antigen is still unknown. The TCR beta profiling, which covered VDJ combination and CDR3 sequence, was carried out using genomic DNA as the template. MiXCR, run by TCRdb on the reads, gives a single entry per CDR3 protein. The sample lists 400,000 to 600,000 distinct CDR3 sequences; approximately 32% were seen once. V was shortened by 2 bases and J by 4 bases, with 16 bases between the two germline ends. Germline assignment: CDR1 SGHNT and CDR2 YYREEE (reference sequence). The CDR3 loop spans 17 amino acids. Only patients with CD8+CD57+ cell expansion on flow cytometry were chosen for sequencing. The diagnosis in all patients was severe acquired aplastic anemia.

This chain connects TRBV5-4 to TRBJ2-6, with D possibly TRBD1 on 5 matching bases. The sequenced sample was sorted CD4+, CD8+, or CD8+CD57+ T cells (not recorded which) from PBMCs. This TCR was sampled from a human donor with aplastic anemia. CDR3 nucleotide sequence: TGTGCCAGCAGCTTTTCCTTGGGGCCTGAGGGGGCCAACGTCCTGACTTTC. Amino acids: CASSFSLGPEGANVLTF.